Following are 5 T cell receptor beta chains from one sample sequenced in a study of T-cell memory formation after mild COVID-19. TCRdb re-called the 5' RACE reads with MiXCR, one entry per CDR3 protein. The sample lists under 400,000 distinct CDR3 sequences, under 30% occurring once. What was sequenced was PBMCs or a T cell subset sorted from them (not recorded which). Receptor source: an adult woman who had mild COVID-19 (a few samples of this study predate the infection). Cell type and time point are not known.

V and J are TRBV6-1 and TRBJ2-6, with D unclear. CDR1 is MNHNS and CDR2 is SASEGT in the germline V gene. With 2 bases removed from V and 0 bases from J, the gap between germline ends came to 5 bases. The CDR3 consists of 15 residues. DNA for the CDR3: TGTGCCAGCAGTGAACCCGGCTCTGGGGCCAACGTCCTGACTTTC. It specifies CASSEPGSGANVLTF.

This sequence joins TRBV7-9 and TRBJ2-1; 14 bases are shared with TRBD2. Trimming took 5 bases from V and 8 from J; bases not matched to a gene: 8. CDR1 and CDR2 (germline): SEHNR, FQNEAQ (reference sequence). The CDR3 covers 16 residues. As DNA, the CDR3 is TGTGCCAGCAGCCCGAAGGGACTAGCGGGAGACTATGAGCAGTTCTTC. It yields the protein CASSPKGLAGDYEQFF.

This clonotype was counted between two and nine times. The chain combines TRBV12-3 or TRBV12-4 with TRBJ2-2; 11 bases fit TRBD2. The ends lost 5 bases at V and 4 bases at J; junction bases unmatched: 6. The CDR3 covers 16 residues. In DNA, the CDR3 is TGTGCCAGCAGTCCCGGGACTAGCGGCGCCACCGGGGAGCTGTTTTTT. Translated: CASSPGTSGATGELFF.

The gene calls are TRBV5-1 and TRBJ2-7; a possible D gene is TRBD2 (7 bases). This CDR3 contains 14 residues. Between the trimmed V and J ends, which lost 6 bases and 2 bases, there was a span of 15 bases. Germline V CDR1 and CDR2: SGHRS, YFSETQ. For the CDR3, the DNA is TGCGCCAGCACCCTCAGCGGGACACCCTACGAGCAGTACTTC. This encodes CASTLSGTPYEQYF.

V and J are TRBV27 and TRBJ2-7; D uncertain. Germline CDR1 reads MNHEY; CDR2 reads SMNVEV (reference sequence). Trimming stripped 5 bases from V and 0 bases from J, with 14 bases between. This CDR3 has 15 amino acids. The CDR3 protein is CASSPHPGSSYEQYF. In nucleotides, the CDR3 is TGTGCCAGCAGTCCCCACCCCGGATCCTCCTACGAGCAGTACTTC.